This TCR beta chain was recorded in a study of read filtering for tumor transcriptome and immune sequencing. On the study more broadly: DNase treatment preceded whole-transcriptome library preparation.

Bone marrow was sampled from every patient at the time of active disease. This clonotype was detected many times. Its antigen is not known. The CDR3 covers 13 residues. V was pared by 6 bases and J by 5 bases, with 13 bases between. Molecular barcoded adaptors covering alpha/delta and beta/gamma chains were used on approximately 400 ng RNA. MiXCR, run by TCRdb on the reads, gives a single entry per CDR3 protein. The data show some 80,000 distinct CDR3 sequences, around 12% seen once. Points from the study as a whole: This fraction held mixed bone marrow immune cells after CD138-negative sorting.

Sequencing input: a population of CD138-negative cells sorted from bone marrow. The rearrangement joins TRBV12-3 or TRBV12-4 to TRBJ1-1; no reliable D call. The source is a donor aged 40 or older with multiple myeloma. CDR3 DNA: TGTGCCAGCAGCCCCGATTCTAAAACTGAAGCTTTCTTT. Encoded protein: CASSPDSKTEAFF.